Listed below are T cell receptor beta chains from one sample, sequenced in a study of T-cell memory formation after mild COVID-19. Via MiXCR, TCRdb re-called the 5' RACE reads, giving one row per CDR3 protein. The sample lists about 140,000 distinct CDR3 sequences; 11% to 15% were seen once. The sequenced sample consisted of PBMCs or a T cell subset sorted from them (not recorded which). The origin of the receptors is an adult woman who had mild COVID-19 (a few samples of this study predate the infection). Cell type and time point are not known. CDR3s include the opening cysteine and the closing phenylalanine or tryptophan. Fields, in order: V gene, clone size, J gene, D gene, CDR3 protein, CDR3 DNA. D genes are given only for firm matches. Some rows mark clone size as missing; the rest say once, few, many or name a class of expanded clone.

>TRBV5-6|-|TRBJ2-7|-
CASSLAEPSAFYEQYF
TGTGCCAGCAGCCTCGCCGAGCCGAGCGCCTTTTACGAGCAGTACTTC
>TRBV5-1|-|TRBJ1-1|TRBD1
CASSGGTGLTEAFF
TGCGCCAGCAGCGGCGGGACAGGGCTGACTGAAGCTTTCTTT
>TRBV7-9|-|TRBJ2-1|-
CASSSQGDRAYNEQFF
TGTGCCAGCAGCTCTCAAGGGGATAGGGCCTACAATGAGCAGTTCTTC
>TRBV5-3|few|TRBJ2-1|-
CARREAWGDSEQFF
TGTGCCAGAAGAGAAGCGTGGGGGGACAGTGAGCAGTTCTTC
>TRBV9|-|TRBJ1-5|TRBD1
CASSVTGVPNQPQHF
TGTGCCAGCAGCGTAACAGGGGTCCCCAATCAGCCCCAGCATTTT
>TRBV29-1|-|TRBJ2-7|-
CSVITGSYEQYF
TGCAGCGTTATAACAGGGTCCTACGAGCAGTACTTC
>TRBV7-2|few|TRBJ2-7|-
CASSLGSSHLYEQYF
TGTGCCAGCAGCTTGGGGAGCTCCCATCTCTACGAGCAGTACTTC
>TRBV29-1|few|TRBJ1-2|-
CSVSQITNYGYTF
TGCAGCGTCTCTCAGATTACTAACTATGGCTACACCTTC
>TRBV12-3/TRBV12-4|-|TRBJ1-2|-
CASSSDGFYGYTF
TGTGCCAGCAGTTCCGACGGATTCTATGGCTACACCTTC
>TRBV7-9|-|TRBJ2-7|TRBD1
CASSPRQDRGYEQYF
TGTGCCAGCAGCCCTCGGCAGGACAGGGGCTACGAGCAGTACTTC
>TRBV5-5|once|TRBJ1-1|TRBD1
CASSLSTGATEAFF
TGTGCCAGCAGCTTATCTACAGGGGCGACTGAAGCTTTCTTT
>TRBV20-1|-|TRBJ2-2|-
CSARGRMTGELFF
TGCAGTGCTAGGGGACGGATGACCGGGGAGCTGTTTTTT
>TRBV5-1|many|TRBJ2-1|-
CASSLQYNEQFF
TGCGCCAGCAGCTTACAGTACAATGAGCAGTTCTTC
>TRBV5-6|-|TRBJ2-4|TRBD1
CASSLDREIPKNIQYF
TGTGCCAGCAGCCTCGACAGGGAAATTCCCAAAAACATTCAGTACTTC
>TRBV21-1|-|TRBJ2-7|-
CASSKGGDSYEQYF
TGTGCCAGCAGCAAAGGGGGAGACTCCTACGAGCAGTACTTC
>TRBV4-2|few|TRBJ2-1|-
CAARSTWAEFSSYNEQFF
TGTGCCGCAAGAAGCACCTGGGCTGAGTTTAGCTCCTACAATGAGCAGTTCTTC
>TRBV4-2|few|TRBJ2-1|-
CASSQDRERFINEQFF
TGTGCCAGCAGCCAAGATAGAGAAAGGTTCATTAATGAGCAGTTCTTC
>TRBV10-3|few|TRBJ2-3|-
CAISETSTDTQYF
TGTGCCATCAGTGAGACCTCCACAGATACGCAGTATTTT
>TRBV7-9|-|TRBJ2-7|-
CASSTGGEQYF
TGTGCCAGCAGCACCGGTGGCGAGCAGTACTTC
>TRBV24-1|few|TRBJ2-5|-
CATKGADRETQYF
TGTGCCACCAAGGGAGCGGATCGGGAGACCCAGTACTTC
>TRBV20-1|few|TRBJ1-2|-
CSARSGPGGGYTF
TGCAGTGCCCGAAGTGGGCCGGGCGGCGGCTACACCTTC
>TRBV5-1|-|TRBJ2-5|TRBD2
CASSLASGEQETQYF
TGCGCCAGCAGCTTGGCAAGCGGGGAACAAGAGACCCAGTACTTC
>TRBV15|once|TRBJ2-3|-
CATSGGLGDTQYF
TGTGCCACCAGCGGGGGGTTGGGAGATACGCAGTATTTT
>TRBV2|-|TRBJ1-1|-
CASRDRSTEAFF
TGTGCCAGCAGAGACAGGAGCACTGAAGCTTTCTTT
>TRBV12-3/TRBV12-4|few|TRBJ1-2|TRBD1
CASTLGQFYGYTF
TGTGCCAGCACCTTGGGACAGTTCTATGGCTACACCTTC
>TRBV4-3|-|TRBJ2-5|TRBD2
CASSQISVTPGLAAQETQYF
TGCGCCAGCAGCCAGATTTCCGTAACCCCGGGACTAGCGGCCCAAGAGACCCAGTACTTC
>TRBV24-1|few|TRBJ2-3|TRBD1
CATAGTGNTDTQYF
TGTGCCACCGCCGGGACAGGGAACACAGATACGCAGTATTTT
>TRBV5-6|-|TRBJ1-4|-
CASSYRVDNFNSPEKLFF
TGTGCCAGCAGCTACAGGGTGGACAATTTCAACTCCCCAGAAAAACTGTTTTTT
>TRBV24-1|-|TRBJ2-7|TRBD1
CATSPGQGPYEQYF
TGTGCCACCTCCCCGGGACAGGGTCCCTACGAGCAGTACTTC
>TRBV5-6|-|TRBJ1-5|TRBD1
CASSLGQGNSNQPQHF
TGTGCCAGCAGCTTGGGACAGGGCAATAGCAATCAGCCCCAGCATTTT
>TRBV5-1|few|TRBJ2-7|-
CASSLDRGPYEQYF
TGCGCCAGCAGCTTGGATCGGGGTCCCTACGAGCAGTACTTC
>TRBV7-9|-|TRBJ1-4|TRBD1
CASSLPPDRVTNEKLFF
TGTGCCAGCAGCTTACCCCCGGACAGGGTTACTAATGAAAAACTGTTTTTT
>TRBV7-2|few|TRBJ1-6|-
CASSFRDRVGSPLHF
TGTGCCAGCAGCTTCCGGGACCGAGTGGGCTCACCCCTCCACTTT
>TRBV5-1|few|TRBJ2-7|-
CASSLSPSWEQYF
TGCGCCAGCAGCTTGAGTCCTAGCTGGGAGCAGTACTTC
>TRBV20-1|-|TRBJ2-1|-
CSARARMGFGEQFF
TGCAGTGCTAGAGCTAGAATGGGATTTGGTGAGCAGTTCTTC
>TRBV6-5|few|TRBJ1-1|TRBD1
CASEGQSGTEAFF
TGTGCCAGCGAGGGACAGTCTGGCACTGAAGCTTTCTTT
>TRBV4-1|few|TRBJ1-1|-
CASSQGLSVEAFF
TGCGCCAGCAGCCAGGGATTAAGTGTTGAAGCTTTCTTT
>TRBV6-2/TRBV6-3|few|TRBJ2-3|TRBD2
CASSPPWREIGTDTQYF
TGTGCCAGCAGCCCCCCATGGCGGGAGATTGGCACAGATACGCAGTATTTT
>TRBV11-1|-|TRBJ1-1|TRBD1
CASSLDDRGNTEAFF
TGTGCCAGCAGCTTAGACGACAGGGGGAACACTGAAGCTTTCTTT
>TRBV9|few|TRBJ2-2|-
CASSVESWNTGELFF
TGTGCCAGCAGCGTAGAGTCCTGGAACACCGGGGAGCTGTTTTTT
>TRBV29-1|few|TRBJ2-2|TRBD2
CSVRLATNTGELFF
TGCAGCGTTCGACTAGCGACGAACACCGGGGAGCTGTTTTTT
>TRBV3-1|-|TRBJ2-1|TRBD2
CASSPSRTSPWNEQFF
TGTGCCAGCAGCCCTTCCCGGACTAGCCCCTGGAATGAGCAGTTCTTC
>TRBV7-6|-|TRBJ2-7|-
CASSLVGRSYEQYF
TGTGCCAGCAGCTTAGTAGGGAGAAGTTACGAGCAGTACTTC
>TRBV7-9|-|TRBJ1-1|-
CASSPLAGGYTEAFF
TGTGCCAGCAGCCCTCTCGCGGGGGGGTACACTGAAGCTTTCTTT
>TRBV7-6|few|TRBJ2-7|-
CASSLYLGYSYEQYF
TGTGCCAGCAGCTTGTATTTAGGGTACTCCTACGAGCAGTACTTC
>TRBV7-2|-|TRBJ2-6|TRBD1
CASIELRTGAFSGANVLTF
TGTGCCAGCATAGAGCTCAGGACAGGGGCTTTCTCTGGGGCCAACGTCCTGACTTTC
>TRBV9|few|TRBJ1-1|TRBD1
CASSVGDRGTNTEAFF
TGTGCCAGCAGCGTAGGGGACAGGGGGACGAACACTGAAGCTTTCTTT
>TRBV12-3/TRBV12-4|few|TRBJ2-7|-
CASSFRDLSYEQYF
TGTGCCAGCAGTTTTCGGGACCTATCCTACGAGCAGTACTTC
>TRBV4-2|-|TRBJ2-5|-
CASSQRGTGEKETQYF
TGTGCCAGCAGCCAACGCGGGACTGGCGAAAAAGAGACCCAGTACTTC
>TRBV3-1|-|TRBJ2-7|TRBD1
CASSLPGQGSHEQYF
TGTGCCAGCAGCCTACCGGGACAGGGATCCCACGAGCAGTACTTC
>TRBV18|few|TRBJ2-3|TRBD1
CASSPSGGADTQYF
TGTGCCAGCTCACCTTCAGGGGGCGCAGATACGCAGTATTTT
>TRBV7-9|few|TRBJ1-1|-
CASSLPQGATEAFF
TGTGCCAGCAGCTTACCACAGGGAGCCACTGAAGCTTTCTTT
>TRBV4-3|-|TRBJ2-7|TRBD1
CASSQESQGAYEQYF
TGCGCCAGCAGCCAAGAATCGCAGGGGGCCTACGAGCAGTACTTC
>TRBV12-3/TRBV12-4|-|TRBJ2-1|TRBD1
CASKGTGGKFF
TGTGCCAGCAAAGGGACAGGGGGGAAGTTCTTC
>TRBV2|few|TRBJ2-7|-
CASFPLGQMGTEQYF
TGTGCCAGCTTTCCCCTCGGGCAGATGGGGACCGAGCAGTACTTC
>TRBV15|-|TRBJ1-2|-
CAAGQRANYGYTF
TGTGCCGCCGGACAGAGAGCTAACTATGGCTACACCTTC
>TRBV27|many|TRBJ2-1|TRBD1
CASRSGQGAQNEQFF
TGTGCCAGCCGCTCGGGACAGGGGGCTCAAAATGAGCAGTTCTTC